Listed here is a single TCR beta chain. What it binds is unknown. The source of the sample is a study of blood T cells in healthy people across ages. General study findings and limits: Diversity of TCR beta per million T cells declined in a roughly linear way with age.

Germline loops: CDR1 SQVTM, CDR2 ANQGSEA. With 4 bases removed from V and 4 bases from J, the gap between germline ends came to 17 bases. The CDR3 is 15 residues long. Using a J-beta primer mix together with a sample-barcoded 5' primer, a second PCR was run for about 6 to 12 cycles. Each sample provided no less than 2.5 million CDR3-containing paired-end reads. TCRdb analysed the 5' RACE reads with MiXCR anew, one entry per CDR3 protein. Here the sample spans hundreds of thousands of distinct CDR3 sequences, roughly 56% being singletons. The TCR originated in a man aged 35 to 55 in good health. The rearrangement uses TRBV29-1 and TRBJ2-1; the D gene is possibly TRBD1 (6 bases). The sequencing sample was made of blood. The CDR3 DNA follows: TGCAGCGTTGTAGAGCGGCAGACAGGTTACAATGAGCAGTTCTTC. This gives the protein CSVVERQTGYNEQFF.